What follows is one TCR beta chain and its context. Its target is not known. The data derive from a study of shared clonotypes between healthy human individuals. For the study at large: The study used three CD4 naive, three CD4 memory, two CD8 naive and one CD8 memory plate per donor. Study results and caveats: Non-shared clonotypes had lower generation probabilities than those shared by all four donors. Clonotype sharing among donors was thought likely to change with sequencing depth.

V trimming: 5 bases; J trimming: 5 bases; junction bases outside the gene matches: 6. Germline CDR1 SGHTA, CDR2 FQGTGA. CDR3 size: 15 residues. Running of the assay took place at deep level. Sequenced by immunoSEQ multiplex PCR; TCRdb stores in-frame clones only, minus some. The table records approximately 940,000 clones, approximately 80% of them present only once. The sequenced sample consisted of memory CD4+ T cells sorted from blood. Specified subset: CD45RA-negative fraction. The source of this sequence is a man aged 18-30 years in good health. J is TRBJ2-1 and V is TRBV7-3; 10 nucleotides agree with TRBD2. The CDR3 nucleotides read TGTGCCAGCAGCGTGGAACTAGCGGGGAACAATGAGCAGTTCTTC. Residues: CASSVELAGNNEQFF.